This T cell receptor (beta chain) appears in the sequencing data of a study of cytomegalovirus exposure and HLA in healthy donors. The study's findings and limits: Some public TCRs appeared in many individuals, while most sequences were rare.

Per the germline V gene, CDR1 is SGHNT and CDR2 is YYREEE (reference sequence). V lost 4 bases and J lost 2; bases outside the gene matches: 4. This CDR3 region has 14 residues. In regard to this clone: The antigen is not known.

Primers: 60 Vbeta forward and 13 Jbeta reverse. The table came from immunoSEQ multiplex PCR; TCRdb's copy has only in-frame clones and leaves some out. The sample lists about 130,000 clones, around 63% seen once, with 1.5% to 2% in the top ten. What was sequenced was PBMCs. This rearrangement joins TRBV5-4 to TRBJ2-5; TRBD2 matches at 8 bases. The sequence came from a human donor in good health. The CDR3 region is CASSPTSEQETQYF. The CDR3 nucleotides are TGTGCCAGCAGCCCGACTAGCGAACAAGAGACCCAGTACTTC.